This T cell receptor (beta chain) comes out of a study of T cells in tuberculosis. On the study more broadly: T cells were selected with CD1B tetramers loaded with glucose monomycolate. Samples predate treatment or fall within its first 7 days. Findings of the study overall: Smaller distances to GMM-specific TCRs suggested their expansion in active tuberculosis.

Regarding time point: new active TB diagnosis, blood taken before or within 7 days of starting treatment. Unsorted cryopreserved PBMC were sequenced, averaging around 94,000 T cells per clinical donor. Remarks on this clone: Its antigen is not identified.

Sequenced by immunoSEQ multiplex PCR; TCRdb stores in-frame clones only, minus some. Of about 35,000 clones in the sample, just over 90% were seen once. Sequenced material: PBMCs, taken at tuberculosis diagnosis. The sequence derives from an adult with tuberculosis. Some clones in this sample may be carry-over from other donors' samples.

The CDR3 spells CASSPRQNTEAFF. The DNA of the CDR3 is TGTGCCAGCAGCCCCAGACAGAACACTGAAGCTTTCTTT. The chain joins TRBV7-9 to TRBJ1-1; D ambiguous. V dropped 5 bases and J dropped 1 base, with 8 bases sitting between them. Looked up from germline, CDR1 is SEHNR and CDR2 is FQNEAQ (reference sequence). This CDR3 region has 13 residues. Full variable domain (missing parts from reference TRBV7-9 and TRBJ1-1): DTGVSQNPRHKITKRGQNVTFRCDPISEHNRLYWYRQTLGQGPEFLTYFQNEAQLEKSRLLSDRFSAERPKGSFSTLEIQRTEQGDSAMYLCASSPRQNTEAFFGQGTRLTVV.